A selection of T cell receptor beta chains follows, all from one sample in a study of blood T cell repertoires in COVID-19. Clones were sequenced by immunoSEQ multiplex PCR, and TCRdb holds only the in-frame ones, with some missing. Among about 220,000 clones listed, around 85% were seen once. The sample consisted of peripheral blood. Every receptor here comes from a human donor in a cohort sampled during active COVID-19. Both conserved end residues are part of each CDR3. Fields, in order: J gene, D gene, clone size, V gene, CDR3 protein, CDR3 DNA. D genes are given only for firm matches. A clone size is listed for some rows: how often the clone was seen (once, few, many), or a class if it is expanded.

>TRBJ2-3|NA|NA|TRBV2
CASTRVLRTDTQYF
TGTGCCAGCACTCGGGTCTTACGCACAGATACGCAGTATTTT
>TRBJ1-5|NA|NA|TRBV21-1
CASSKGGDSNQPQHF
TGTGCCAGCAGCAAAGGGGGAGATAGCAATCAGCCCCAGCATTTT
>TRBJ1-2|TRBD1|NA|TRBV27
CASSLNFAQGAYGYTF
TGTGCCAGCAGTTTAAACTTCGCACAGGGGGCCTATGGCTACACCTTC
>TRBJ2-7|TRBD1|NA|TRBV18
CASSARQGYEQYF
TGTGCCAGCTCGGCACGACAGGGCTACGAGCAGTACTTC
>TRBJ2-7|TRBD1|NA|TRBV5-4
CASSLGQGANYEQYF
TGTGCCAGCAGCTTGGGGCAGGGGGCCAACTACGAGCAGTACTTC
>TRBJ2-7|TRBD1|NA|TRBV5-1
CASSLGGTGDYEQYF
TGCGCCAGCAGCTTGGGCGGGACAGGGGACTACGAGCAGTACTTC
>TRBJ2-1|NA|NA|TRBV14
CASSHNGGEEQFF
TGTGCCAGCAGCCATAATGGGGGCGAAGAGCAGTTCTTC
>TRBJ2-2|NA|once|TRBV4-2
CASSLRRELFSGELFF
TGTGCCAGCAGCCTCCGACGGGAGTTGTTTAGCGGGGAGCTGTTTTTT
>TRBJ2-4|NA|once|TRBV28
CASSSGPDIQYF
TGTGCCAGCAGTAGCGGTCCGGACATTCAGTACTTC
>TRBJ2-7|NA|NA|TRBV7-2
CASSLDTSEQYF
TGTGCCAGCAGCTTAGATACCAGCGAGCAGTACTTC
>TRBJ1-6|NA|once|TRBV28
CASSLLSSYNSPLHF
TGTGCCAGCAGTTTACTGAGCTCCTATAATTCACCCCTCCACTTT
>TRBJ1-1|NA|NA|TRBV5-4
CASSLGGDTEAFF
TGTGCCAGCAGCTTAGGGGGGGACACTGAAGCTTTCTTT
>TRBJ2-6|NA|NA|TRBV6-5
CASRVTRTGANVLTF
TGTGCCAGCAGAGTTACCAGGACTGGGGCCAACGTCCTGACTTTC
>TRBJ1-2|NA|once|TRBV28
CASSLGGNYGYTF
TGTGCCAGCAGTTTGGGGGGAAACTATGGCTACACCTTC
>TRBJ1-4|NA|NA|TRBV4-1
CASSHPEGEKLFF
TGCGCCAGCAGCCACCCGGAGGGAGAAAAACTGTTTTTT
>TRBJ1-6|NA|NA|TRBV28
CASNSPADNSPLHF
TGTGCCAGCAACTCGCCAGCGGATAATTCACCCCTCCACTTT
>TRBJ2-7|NA|NA|TRBV19
CASSIMAGTYEQYF
TGTGCCAGTAGTATTATGGCAGGGACTTACGAGCAGTACTTC
>TRBJ2-7|NA|NA|TRBV18
CASSPLHSYEQYF
TGTGCCAGCTCACCACTACACTCCTACGAGCAGTACTTC
>TRBJ2-2|TRBD2|NA|TRBV6-5
CASRQREVYTGELFF
TGTGCCAGCAGACAGCGGGAGGTCTACACCGGGGAGCTGTTTTTT
>TRBJ1-6|TRBD1|NA|TRBV6-1
CASSERVDRVQSPLHF
TGTGCCAGCAGTGAAAGAGTTGACAGGGTACAATCACCCCTCCACTTT
>TRBJ2-5|NA|NA|TRBV9
CASSVFDTVGETQYF
TGTGCCAGCAGCGTTTTCGACACCGTCGGAGAGACCCAGTACTTC
>TRBJ2-7|TRBD2|once|TRBV6-4
CASSASASGTHEQYF
TGTGCCAGCAGTGCCTCGGCTAGCGGGACCCACGAGCAGTACTTC
>TRBJ1-5|NA|NA|TRBV4-1
CASSQGFSSREYQPQHF
TGCGCCAGCAGCCAAGGTTTTTCGTCTAGGGAGTATCAGCCCCAGCATTTT
>TRBJ1-5|TRBD1|NA|TRBV6-5
CASSGGDRRQPQHF
TGTGCCAGCAGCGGGGGGGACAGAAGGCAGCCCCAGCATTTT
>TRBJ2-7|TRBD2|NA|TRBV6-4
CASSDSIGREGRYEQYF
TGTGCCAGCAGTGACTCGATCGGTAGGGAGGGCCGGTACGAGCAGTACTTC
>TRBJ2-2|NA|NA|TRBV11-2
CASSLDRKGAGGELFF
TGTGCCAGCAGCTTAGATCGAAAAGGGGCCGGCGGGGAGCTGTTTTTT
>TRBJ2-2|NA|NA|TRBV18
CASSRETGELFF
TGTGCCAGCTCACGGGAGACCGGGGAGCTGTTTTTT
>TRBJ1-4|NA|once|TRBV9
CASSPGRGATNEKLFF
TGTGCCAGCAGCCCGGGGCGGGGGGCAACTAATGAAAAACTGTTTTTT
>TRBJ1-6|TRBD1|NA|TRBV15
CATSSDRGWDSPLHF
TGTGCCACCAGCAGTGACAGGGGTTGGGATTCACCCCTCCACTTT
>TRBJ2-7|TRBD2|NA|TRBV6-2/TRBV6-3
CASSTGTSERYEQYF
TGTGCCAGCAGTACCGGGACTAGCGAGAGGTACGAGCAGTACTTC
>TRBJ2-3|NA|once|TRBV2
CASSEWGGTDTQYF
TGTGCCAGCAGTGAATGGGGGGGCACAGATACGCAGTATTTT
>TRBJ2-5|TRBD1|NA|TRBV24-1
CATSDLNTPGTGKETQYF
TGTGCCACCAGTGATCTGAATACACCCGGGACAGGGAAAGAGACCCAGTACTTC
>TRBJ1-2|TRBD1|NA|TRBV27
CASSLSDRGFYGYTF
TGTGCCAGCAGTTTATCGGACAGGGGCTTCTATGGCTACACCTTC
>TRBJ2-5|NA|NA|TRBV3-1/TRBV3-2
CASSQEKRKTETQYF
TGTGCCAGCAGCCAAGAAAAGAGGAAGACAGAGACCCAGTACTTC
>TRBJ2-7|NA|few|TRBV5-1
CASSFDGWSSYEQYF
TGCGCCAGCAGCTTCGACGGGTGGAGCTCCTACGAGCAGTACTTC
>TRBJ1-2|TRBD1|once|TRBV12-3/TRBV12-4
CASSLQGAVGYTF
TGTGCCAGCAGTTTACAGGGGGCGGTTGGCTACACCTTC
>TRBJ1-6|NA|NA|TRBV5-1
CASSPRRGYNSPLHF
TGCGCCAGCAGCCCGCGTCGGGGGTATAATTCACCCCTCCACTTT
>TRBJ2-7|TRBD2|NA|TRBV18
CASSPRGLAGAYEQYF
TGTGCCAGCTCACCACGCGGACTAGCGGGGGCCTACGAGCAGTACTTC
>TRBJ1-1|NA|NA|TRBV14
CASSRQAPNTEAFF
TGTGCCAGCAGCCGACAGGCTCCGAACACTGAAGCTTTCTTT
>TRBJ2-5|TRBD1|NA|TRBV7-9
CASSFPGTGFLETQYF
TGTGCCAGCAGCTTCCCCGGGACAGGGTTTTTGGAGACCCAGTACTTC
>TRBJ1-5|NA|NA|TRBV28
CATRGGAVSNQPQHF
TGTGCCACCCGAGGGGGGGCAGTCAGCAATCAGCCCCAGCATTTT